This passage covers 12 T cell receptor beta chains from one sample sequenced in a study of blood T cell repertoires in COVID-19. TCRdb keeps only in-frame clones here, not all; method: immunoSEQ multiplex PCR. The repertoire holds fewer than 110,000 clones, approximately 92% seen once, with approximately 5.7% in the top ten. Sample: peripheral blood. The source of these receptors is a man aged 45-65 years with active COVID-19.

This rearrangement joins TRBV10-2 to TRBJ2-5; 13 bases map to TRBD2. In germline, CDR1 is WSHSY, CDR2 SAAADI. The CDR3 consists of 16 residues. V trimming: 3 bases; J trimming: 5 bases; junction bases outside the gene matches: 6. The CDR3 sequence is CASSDPGLAGVETQYF. The DNA for the CDR3 is TGCGCCAGCAGTGACCCCGGACTAGCGGGAGTTGAGACCCAGTACTTC.

This chain links TRBV29-1 with TRBJ2-2, with 8 positions matching TRBD2. The V gene's germline CDR1 is SQVTM and CDR2 ANQGSEA. The J segment lost 6 bases and the V segment lost 6 bases, leaving 6 bases of the junction unmatched. The CDR3 runs to 13 residues. In DNA, the CDR3 is TGCAGCGTCGGACTAGCTGGGGCCGGGGAGCTGTTTTTT. This sequence encodes CSVGLAGAGELFF.

The rearrangement uses TRBV5-1 and TRBJ2-2; TRBD2 is a possible D gene (6 bases). Between the trimmed V and J ends, which lost 4 bases and 6 bases, there was a span of 10 bases. The germline CDR1 and CDR2 sequences are SGHRS and YFSETQ. CDR3 size: 13 residues. CDR3 nucleotide sequence: TGCGCCAGCAGCCTAGCGTTTCCCGGGGAGCTGTTTTTT. Translating it yields CASSLAFPGELFF.

The J gene is TRBJ2-1, the V gene TRBV25-1, with TRBD2 identical over 8 bases. Trimming took 7 bases from V and 7 from J; bases not matched to a gene: 9. CDR3 length equals 14 residues. Germline V gene sequence: CDR1 MGHDK, CDR2 SYGVNS. The DNA for the CDR3 is TGTGCCAGCACGCCCGGGGGGGCTAGGAATGAGCAGTTCTTC. Encoded protein: CASTPGGARNEQFF.

The chain carries TRBV28 and TRBJ2-5; TRBD1 matches 8 bases. The germline CDR1 and CDR2 sequences are MDHEN and SYDVKM. CDR3 length: 15 amino acids. Germline trimming cut 4 bases from V and 5 bases from J; bases unmatched to any gene: 9. CDR3 sequence: CASSSRDRPVETQYF. DNA for the CDR3: TGTGCCAGCAGTTCGCGGGACAGGCCCGTGGAGACCCAGTACTTC.

The V gene is TRBV5-1, the J gene TRBJ2-7, with a tentative D call TRBD1 (5 bases). The CDR3 runs 13 residues. Deletions cut 5 bases from V and 2 bases from J, with 11 bases between. CDR1 and CDR2 (germline): SGHRS, YFSETQ. CDR3 region: CASSMIGAYEQYF. DNA of the CDR3: TGCGCCAGCAGTATGATAGGGGCCTACGAGCAGTACTTC. The full variable domain, completed using reference TRBV5-1 and TRBJ2-7, is KAGVTQTPRYLIKTRGQQVTLSCSPISGHRSVSWYQQTPGQGLQFLFEYFSETQRNKGNFPGRFSGRQFSNSRSEMNVSTLELGDSALYLCASSMIGAYEQYFGPGTRLTVT.

This chain joins TRBV12-3 or TRBV12-4 and TRBJ1-1; D uncertain. The V and J ends lost 5 bases and 7 bases respectively, with 11 bases between them. The CDR3 length is 12 residues. For the CDR3, the DNA is TGTGCCAGCAGTCATCAACAGAATGAAGCTTTCTTT. Translating gives CASSHQQNEAFF.

The rearrangement joins TRBV4-2 to TRBJ2-7; TRBD2 agrees at 9 bases. The CDR3 loop spans 18 amino acids. The J segment lost 0 bases and the V segment lost 0 bases, leaving 9 bases of the junction unmatched. Germline assignment: CDR1 LGHNA and CDR2 YNFKEQ. The CDR3 DNA is TGTGCCAGCAGCCAAGATCTCGGTAGCGGGAGTTCCTCCTACGAGCAGTACTTC. Translation gives CASSQDLGSGSSSYEQYF.

The J gene is TRBJ2-2, the V gene TRBV4-1, with TRBD1 matching 9 bases. The junction had 5 bases not matched to a gene; V was cut back by 4 bases and J by 5 bases. The CDR3 extends over 15 amino acids. Germline assignment: CDR1 MGHRA and CDR2 YSYEKL. CDR3 residues: CASSLRTGETGELFF. The CDR3 DNA sequence: TGCGCCAGCAGCCTTCGGACAGGGGAAACCGGGGAGCTGTTTTTT.

This clone was seen just once. In DNA form, the CDR3 reads TGTGCCAGCTCACCACGGGACAGGGGATTAGCTGGGGCCAACGTCCTGACTTTC. This translates into CASSPRDRGLAGANVLTF. This chain links TRBV18 with TRBJ2-6; 10 bases line up with TRBD1. Germline V gives CDR1 KGHSH, CDR2 LQKENI. After removal of 1 base from V and 2 bases from J, the junction contained 5 bases not matched to a gene. This CDR3 has 18 residues.

The chain uses TRBV29-1 and TRBJ2-2; 7 bases line up with TRBD1. Trimming cost V 7 bases and J 5 bases; bases outside gene matches: 7. The CDR3 contains 13 residues. Looked up from germline, CDR1 is SQVTM and CDR2 is ANQGSEA. This CDR3 is CSGRQGLTGELFF. CDR3 nucleotide sequence: TGCAGCGGAAGACAGGGTTTGACCGGGGAGCTGTTTTTT.

Only one count was recorded for this clone. The V and J genes are TRBV25-1 and TRBJ1-6, with no clear D. This CDR3 contains 16 residues. V was trimmed by 0 bases and J by 12 bases, leaving 18 bases between them. Germline V gives CDR1 MGHDK, CDR2 SYGVNS. The CDR3 DNA sequence: TGTGCCAGCAGTGAATATACGGTGCTTGGTTTGAAACCCCTCCACTTT. Its protein product is CASSEYTVLGLKPLHF.